A single sample is the source of the 4 T cell receptor beta chains below, sequenced in a study of cytomegalovirus exposure and HLA in healthy donors. The PCR was carried out with 60 Vbeta primers and 13 Jbeta primers. Sequencing used immunoSEQ multiplex PCR; TCRdb keeps in-frame clones, though not all of them. The data contain about 110,000 clones, 70% of them singletons. Sequencing was carried out using PBMCs. All receptors derive from a man in his thirties or forties in good health and CMV-seropositive.

A note on this clone: No conserved phenylalanine or tryptophan ends this CDR3, so it is likely a read error. This chain joins TRBV4-3 and TRBJ2-3, with TRBD2 matching over 12 bases. This CDR3 comprises 16 residues. With 5 bases clipped from V and 5 bases from J, the junction kept 8 bases outside the gene matches. CDR1 is LGHNA, CDR2 YSLEER, per germline. The CDR3 bases are TGCGCCAGCAGCTTCCTAGCGGGAGGGAGGAAAGATACGCAGTATCTT. This encodes CASSFLAGGRKDTQYL.

This clone appeared a few times. The V call is TRBV30, the J call TRBJ2-1, with D possibly being TRBD2 (6 bases). This CDR3 has 13 amino acids. Trimming stripped 3 bases from V and 4 bases from J, with 10 bases between. From germline, CDR1 is GTSNPN and CDR2 SVGIG (reference sequence). DNA of the CDR3: TGTGCCTGGAGACAGGCGGGGTACAATGAGCAGTTCTTC. Translated, it gives CAWRQAGYNEQFF. The variable domain in full, with the rest retrieved from reference TRBV30 and TRBJ2-1, is SQTIHQWPATLVQPVGSPLSLECTVEGTSNPNLYWYRQAAGRGLQLLFYSVGIGQISSEVPQNLSASRPQDRQFILSSKKLLLSDSGFYLCAWRQAGYNEQFFGPGTRLTVL.

This clone was detected only once. This chain joins TRBV19 and TRBJ1-1; 8 bases line up with TRBD1. This CDR3 contains 15 residues. With 5 bases clipped from V and 0 bases from J, the junction kept 5 bases outside the gene matches. CDR1 and CDR2 (germline): LNHDA, SQIVND (reference sequence). Here the CDR3 reads CASSALTGVNTEAFF. The DNA of the CDR3 is TGTGCCAGTAGTGCGTTGACAGGGGTGAACACTGAAGCTTTCTTT.

The genes are TRBV7-9 and TRBJ1-2; the match to TRBD1 covers 9 bases. Trimming cost V 5 bases and J 7 bases; bases outside gene matches: 8. Germline V gene data show CDR1 as SEHNR and CDR2 as FQNEAQ (reference sequence). This CDR3 has 14 residues. This chain's CDR3 is CASSAGTGTSGYTF. In nucleotides, the CDR3 is TGTGCCAGCAGCGCCGGGACAGGGACGAGTGGCTACACCTTC.